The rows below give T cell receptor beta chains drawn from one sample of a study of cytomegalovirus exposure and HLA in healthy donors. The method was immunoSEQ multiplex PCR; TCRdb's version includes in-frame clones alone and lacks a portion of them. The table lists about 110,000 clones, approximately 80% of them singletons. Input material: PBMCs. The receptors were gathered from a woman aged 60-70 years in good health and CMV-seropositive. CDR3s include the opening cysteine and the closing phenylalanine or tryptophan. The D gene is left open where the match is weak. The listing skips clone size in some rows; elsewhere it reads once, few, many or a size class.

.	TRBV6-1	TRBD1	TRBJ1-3	TGTGCCAGCAGTGAATATTACGGGACAGCTTCTTCTGGAAACACCATATATTTT	CASSEYYGTASSGNTIYF
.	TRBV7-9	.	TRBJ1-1	TGTGCCAGCAGCTCGTATATCGCCAGTGTAGCTTTCTTT	CASSSYIASVAFF
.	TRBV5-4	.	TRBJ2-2	TGTGCCAGCAGCCGGACAGCCTTGAACACCGGGGAGCTGTTTTTT	CASSRTALNTGELFF
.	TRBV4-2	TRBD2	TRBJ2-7	TGTGCCAGCAGCCAACTAGCGGGACGCTCCTACGAGCAGTACTTC	CASSQLAGRSYEQYF
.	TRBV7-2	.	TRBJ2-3	TGTGCCAGCAGCTCCGTCGGGGGTAAAACAGATACGCAGTATTTT	CASSSVGGKTDTQYF
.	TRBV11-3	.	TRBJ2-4	TGTGCCAGCAGCCAAGGTCAGGGGACGAAGAACATTCAGTACTTC	CASSQGQGTKNIQYF
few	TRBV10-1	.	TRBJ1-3	TGCGCCAGCAGACAGGGAACGAGAAACACCATATATTTT	CASRQGTRNTIYF
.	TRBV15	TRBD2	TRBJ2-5	TGTGCCACCAGCAGAGAGCCTAGCGGGATCAAGACCCAGTACTTC	CATSREPSGIKTQYF
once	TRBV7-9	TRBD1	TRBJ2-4	TGTGCCAGCAGTTTACAGGGGGGTCACGCCATTCAGTACTTC	CASSLQGGHAIQYF
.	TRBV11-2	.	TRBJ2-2	TGTGCCAGCAGCAAGGGACTGACCGGGGAGCTGTTTTTT	CASSKGLTGELFF
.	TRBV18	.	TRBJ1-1	TGTGCCAGCTCACCACCGAAGACATCGGGGCGGGGAGAAGCTTTCTTT	CASSPPKTSGRGEAFF
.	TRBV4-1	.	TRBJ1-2	TGCGCCAGCAGACAACGCTCGGAGAGGCAGACTAACTATGGCTACACCTTC	CASRQRSERQTNYGYTF
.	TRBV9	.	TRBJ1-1	TGTGCCAGCAGCGTAGGAGTTCTTGCCACTGAAGCTTTCTTT	CASSVGVLATEAFF
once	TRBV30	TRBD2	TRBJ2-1	TGTGCCTGGATACTAGCGTCTTACAATGAGCAGTTCTTC	CAWILASYNEQFF
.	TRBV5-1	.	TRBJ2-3	TGCGCCAGCAGCTTACCTAACACAGATACGCAGTATTTT	CASSLPNTDTQYF
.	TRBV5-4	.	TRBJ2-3	TGTGCCAGCAGCTTCACCGGTGCGTTCACAGATACGCAGTATTTT	CASSFTGAFTDTQYF
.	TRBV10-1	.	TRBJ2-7	TGCGCCAGCAGTGAGAATTATATCTACGAGCAGTACTTC	CASSENYIYEQYF
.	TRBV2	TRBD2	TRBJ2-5	TGTGCCAGCACTGGACTAGCGGGGTCGGGGGCCCAGTACTTC	CASTGLAGSGAQYF
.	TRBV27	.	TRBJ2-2	TGTGCCAGCAGTTCCTACGGGGGTTTAGCCGGGGAGCTGTTTTTT	CASSSYGGLAGELFF
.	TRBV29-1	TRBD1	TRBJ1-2	TGCAGCGTTGTTTGGACAGGGAAAGGCGGCTACACCTTC	CSVVWTGKGGYTF
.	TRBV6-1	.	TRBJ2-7	TGTGCCAGCAGAGGAGCTTACAGGTCTTCCTACGAGCAGTACTTC	CASRGAYRSSYEQYF
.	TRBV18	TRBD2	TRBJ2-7	TGTGCCAGCTCACCACGAGGAGCCGGCGGGGGCTACGAGCAGTACTTC	CASSPRGAGGGYEQYF
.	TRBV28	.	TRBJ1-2	TGTGCCAGCTATCGGGGGGCTGCTAACTATGGCTACACCTTC	CASYRGAANYGYTF
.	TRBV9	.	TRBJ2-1	TGTGCCAGCAGCGTATCCGGGAGAGGGGCCGTCGAGCAGTTCTTC	CASSVSGRGAVEQFF
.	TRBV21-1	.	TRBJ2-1	TGTGCCAGCAGCAAAGCGGTGCTAGTCTGCGATGAGCAGTTCTTC	CASSKAVLVCDEQFF
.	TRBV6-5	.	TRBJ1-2	TGTGCCAGCAGTTACTCGGAGGGTAACGGTGGCTACACCTTC	CASSYSEGNGGYTF
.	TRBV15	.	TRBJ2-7	TGTGCCACCAGGTCGGCGGGACTCCCCCACGAGCAGTACTTC	CATRSAGLPHEQYF
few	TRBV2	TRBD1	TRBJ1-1	TGTGCCACCGAGACAGGGGGCTATAGAGGCACTGAAGCTTTCTTT	CATETGGYRGTEAFF
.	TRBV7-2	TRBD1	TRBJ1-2	TGTGCCAGCAGCTTAGAGGGGACAGGGACCTATGGCTACACCTTC	CASSLEGTGTYGYTF
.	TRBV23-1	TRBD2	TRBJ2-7	TGCGCCAGCAGTCAAATTTGCGGGACTAGCGGGAGTAGCAACGAGCAGTACTTC	CASSQICGTSGSSNEQYF
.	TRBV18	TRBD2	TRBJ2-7	TGTGCCAGCTCACTCGGACTAGCGGGATTAGCAGAGCAGTACTTC	CASSLGLAGLAEQYF
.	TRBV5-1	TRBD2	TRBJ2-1	TGCGCCAGCAGCCTTGGCCACTTGTCGGTTCCCTTTACGGCTAGCGGCGAGTATGAGCAGTTCTTC	CASSLGHLSVPFTASGEYEQFF
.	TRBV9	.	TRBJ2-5	TGTGCCAGCAGCGTAGGTAGTTACCCAGAGACCCAGTACTTC	CASSVGSYPETQYF
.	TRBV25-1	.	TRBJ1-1	TGTGCCAGCAGTGAATTTGGGGCCTTGAACACTGAAGCTTTCTTT	CASSEFGALNTEAFF
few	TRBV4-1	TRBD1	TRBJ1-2	TGTGCCAGCAGCCATACAGGGGCCGGGGGCTACACCTTC	CASSHTGAGGYTF
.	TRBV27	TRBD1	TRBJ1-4	TGTGCCACTCCTCTTCCGGGACAGGGCCGAGAAAAACTGTTTTTT	CATPLPGQGREKLFF
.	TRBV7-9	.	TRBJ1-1	TGTGCCAGCAGCTTAAATCGGGACACTGAAGCTTTCTTT	CASSLNRDTEAFF
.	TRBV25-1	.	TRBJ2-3	TGTGCCAGCAGTGAATGGGAAAGGACAGACACAGATACGCAGTATTTT	CASSEWERTDTDTQYF
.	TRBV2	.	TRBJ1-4	TGTGCCAGCACGCGGTTTAATGAAAAACTGTTTTTT	CASTRFNEKLFF
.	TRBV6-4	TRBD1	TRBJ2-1	TGTGCCAGCAGTAGGGACAGCTGGAATGAGCAGTTCTTC	CASSRDSWNEQFF
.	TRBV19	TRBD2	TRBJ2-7	TGTGCCAGTAGTATGGGGACTAGCGGGAGAGGGAAGCTCTACGAGCAGTACTTC	CASSMGTSGRGKLYEQYF
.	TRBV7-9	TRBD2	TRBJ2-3	TGTGCCAGCAGCTCAGGACTAGCGGAACGCACAGATACGCAGTATTTT	CASSSGLAERTDTQYF
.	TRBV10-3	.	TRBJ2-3	TGTGCCATCAGCCTTCAGGGAACTAGCACAGATACGCAGTATTTT	CAISLQGTSTDTQYF
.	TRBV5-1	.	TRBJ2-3	TGCGCCAGCAGCCCTCCACTAGATAGCACAGATACGCAGTATTTT	CASSPPLDSTDTQYF
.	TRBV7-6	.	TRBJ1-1	TGTGCCAGCAGCTTCGACAGGACCATGAACACTGAAGCTTTCTTT	CASSFDRTMNTEAFF
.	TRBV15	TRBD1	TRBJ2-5	TGTGCCACCAGCAGAGACTTTGGGGGACAGACGCGGAAAGAGACCCAGTACTTC	CATSRDFGGQTRKETQYF
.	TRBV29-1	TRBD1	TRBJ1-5	TGCAGCGTTGGGGCTACCGGGGACAGGTGGGAGCCCCAGCATTTT	CSVGATGDRWEPQHF
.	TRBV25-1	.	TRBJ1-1	TGTGCCAGCAGTGATTCAATTGGGCTGATGGCTTTCTTT	CASSDSIGLMAFF
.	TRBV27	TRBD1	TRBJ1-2	TGTGCCAAAGTGCCCATTGCTTGGACAGGGGATAACTATGGCTACACCTTC	CAKVPIAWTGDNYGYTF
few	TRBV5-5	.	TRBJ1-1	TGTGCCAGCAGCTTGTTGTCAGGGTCTGAAGCTTTCTTT	CASSLLSGSEAFF
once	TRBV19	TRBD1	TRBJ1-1	TGTGCCAGTAGTTGGTTGCAGGGGGCGAGGAACACTGAAGCTTTCTTT	CASSWLQGARNTEAFF
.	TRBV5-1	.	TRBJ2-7	TGCGCCAGCAGCGCGACGGGACTGCGCTCCTACGAGCAGTACTTC	CASSATGLRSYEQYF
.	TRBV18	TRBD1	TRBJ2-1	TGTGCCAGCTCACCAAGGACAGGGGAGACGAATGAGCAGTTCTTC	CASSPRTGETNEQFF
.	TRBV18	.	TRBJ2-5	TGTGCCAGCTCCGCAGGCGTCCAGGAGACCCAGTACTTC	CASSAGVQETQYF
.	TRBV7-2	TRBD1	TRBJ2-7	TGTGCCAGCAGCCGAGACAGGGGGGACGAGCAGTACTTC	CASSRDRGDEQYF